Listed below are T cell receptor beta chains from one sample, sequenced in a study of cytomegalovirus exposure and HLA in healthy donors. Generated by immunoSEQ multiplex PCR, the TCRdb table keeps only in-frame clones and is missing some. Of hundreds of thousands of clones in the sample, 70% to 90% were seen once. Sample: PBMCs. The receptors stem from a woman aged 18-29 years in good health and CMV-seronegative. Both conserved end residues are part of each CDR3. D genes are given only for firm matches. Only some rows state a clone size, as once, few, many or a class for expanded clones.

TGTGCCAGCAGCTTAGCCGGTCTGAGAGGAGGCAATCAGCCCCAGCATTTT	CASSLAGLRGGNQPQHF	TRBJ1-5	17	TRBV7-8	NA	once
TGTGCCAGCTCACCACCGGGGCTACACTCCTACGAGCAGTACTTC	CASSPPGLHSYEQYF	TRBJ2-7	15	TRBV18	NA	NA
TGTGCCAGTAGTATAGGCCAGATGAACACCGGGGAGCTGTTTTTT	CASSIGQMNTGELFF	TRBJ2-2	15	TRBV19	NA	once
TGTGCCAGCAGTTCAGGATCGTCCGGAAACACCATATATTTT	CASSSGSSGNTIYF	TRBJ1-3	14	TRBV28	NA	NA
TGTGCCACCAGCAGAACAGAAGCAAGGCCGGAGTACTTC	CATSRTEARPEYF	TRBJ2-7	13	TRBV15	NA	NA
TGTGCCACCAGCGGACCAGGGTCCGATCAGCCCCAGCATTTT	CATSGPGSDQPQHF	TRBJ1-5	14	TRBV15	NA	NA
TGTGCCAGTAGTATAGGAGGGGGTGCCACCGGGGAGCTGTTTTTT	CASSIGGGATGELFF	TRBJ2-2	15	TRBV19	NA	NA
TGTGCCAGCAGCCGCCTAGGGGGAGGGGGTGAGCAGTTCTTC	CASSRLGGGGEQFF	TRBJ2-1	14	TRBV11-2	NA	NA
TGTGCCAGCAGTACGGAGGCCTACAATGAGCAGTTCTTC	CASSTEAYNEQFF	TRBJ2-1	13	TRBV6-6	NA	NA
TGTGCCAGCAGCTCAGGACTAGCGGGCGACAATGAGCAGTTCTTC	CASSSGLAGDNEQFF	TRBJ2-1	15	TRBV13	TRBD2	NA
TGTGCCAGCAGTTCCCCTAGCGGGAGGGCGCGGAATGAGCAGTTCTTC	CASSSPSGRARNEQFF	TRBJ2-1	16	TRBV28	TRBD2	once
TGCGCCAGCACCCCGTCTAGCGGAGCCTACAATGAGCAGTTCTTC	CASTPSSGAYNEQFF	TRBJ2-1	15	TRBV5-1	TRBD2	NA
TGCGCCAGCAAGTCCCGGGACAGCCCCAACTACGAGCAGTACTTC	CASKSRDSPNYEQYF	TRBJ2-7	15	TRBV5-1	TRBD1	once
TGTGCCAGCAGTGAATGGGGGACAGGAACCTACGAGCAGTACTTC	CASSEWGTGTYEQYF	TRBJ2-7	15	TRBV25-1	TRBD1	NA
TGTGCCAGCAGTTACTCTCGGTCCGGGAGCACGTACTTC	CASSYSRSGSTYF	TRBJ2-7	13	TRBV6-5	NA	NA
TGTGCCAGCAGCCCGACGGGGGACTATGGCTACACCTTC	CASSPTGDYGYTF	TRBJ1-2	13	TRBV5-5	NA	NA
TGTGCCAGCAGTTACTCCAAAAGGGGTTATGGCTACACCTTC	CASSYSKRGYGYTF	TRBJ1-2	14	TRBV6-5	NA	NA
TGTGCCAGTAGTATCGGCGGCAGCGGGTACACAGATACGCAGTATTTT	CASSIGGSGYTDTQYF	TRBJ2-3	16	TRBV19	NA	NA
TGTGCCAGCAGCACATCCAGGGGCGCCTACGAGCAGTACTTC	CASSTSRGAYEQYF	TRBJ2-7	14	TRBV13	NA	NA
TGTGCCAGCAGCGTCGACAGGGTAATAAGGGACTCATTC	CASSVDRVIRDSF	TRBJ1-2	13	TRBV5-5	TRBD1	NA
TGTGCCAGCAGCCGGGACTCTAGATACTACGAGCAGTACTTC	CASSRDSRYYEQYF	TRBJ2-7	14	TRBV6-5	NA	NA
TGTGCCATCAGTGAGTATCTCTTCATGGACAGAAACTACGAGCAGTACTTC	CAISEYLFMDRNYEQYF	TRBJ2-7	17	TRBV10-3	NA	NA
TGTGCCAGCATTCGTACAGCAGGGGAAAAACTGTTTTTT	CASIRTAGEKLFF	TRBJ1-4	13	TRBV6-1	NA	once
TGTGCCAGCAGTTACGGGGTGACAGGGAACACTGAAGCTTTCTTT	CASSYGVTGNTEAFF	TRBJ1-1	15	TRBV6-5	NA	NA
TGTGCCATCAGTCCATTGGCACAAGATAATGAAAAACTGTTTTTT	CAISPLAQDNEKLFF	TRBJ1-4	15	TRBV10-3	NA	NA
TGTGCCAGCAGCTCCGGACTAGCGGGAGGGAGGGGGTACTTC	CASSSGLAGGRGYF	TRBJ2-7	14	TRBV7-2	TRBD2	NA